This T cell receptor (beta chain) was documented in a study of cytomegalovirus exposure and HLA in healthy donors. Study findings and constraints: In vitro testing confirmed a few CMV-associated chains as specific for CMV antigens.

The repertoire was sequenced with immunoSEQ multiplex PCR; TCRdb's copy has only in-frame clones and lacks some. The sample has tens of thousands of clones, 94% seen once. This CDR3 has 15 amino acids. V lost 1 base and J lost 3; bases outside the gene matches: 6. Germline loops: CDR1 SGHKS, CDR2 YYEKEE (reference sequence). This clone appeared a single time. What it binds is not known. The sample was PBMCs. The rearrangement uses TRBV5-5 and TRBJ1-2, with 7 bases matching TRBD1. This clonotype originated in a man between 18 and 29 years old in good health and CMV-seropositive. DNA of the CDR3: TGTGCCAGCAGCTTGATTATTACAGGGGACTATGGCTACACCTTC. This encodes CASSLIITGDYGYTF.